This TCR beta chain was recorded in a study of T cell repertoires in cytomegalovirus infection. Ten or more counts support this clonotype. The antigen is undetermined. TCRdb independently ran MiXCR on the reads; one entry per CDR3 protein. The sample includes 830,000 or so distinct CDR3 sequences, approximately 29% of them seen just once. CDR1 and CDR2 (germline): SGHTA, FQGNSA. The CDR3 totals 14 residues. With V trimmed by 5 bases and J by 3 bases, 6 bases remained unmatched. The sequence came from a human donor in good health (CMV status not recorded). Some clones in this sample may be carry-over from other donors' samples. The V and J genes are TRBV7-2 and TRBJ2-7, with 8 positions matching TRBD2. This specimen consisted of cultured CD8+ T cells from PBMCs, obtained from culture after CMV antigen stimulation. CDR3 sequence reads: CASSPEGLDYEQYV. In nucleotides, the CDR3 is TGTGCCAGCAGCCCTGAGGGACTAGACTACGAGCAGTACGTC.